These 14 T cell receptor beta chains were all obtained from the same sample, sequenced in a study of blood T cell repertoires in COVID-19. TCRdb's copy holds only in-frame clones and misses some; the assay was immunoSEQ multiplex PCR. The sample carries under 80,000 clones, approximately 80% recorded once. The sequenced material came from peripheral blood. These receptors were obtained from a woman older than 75 with active or convalescent COVID-19.

This clone was seen a handful of times. The rearrangement links TRBV7-9 to TRBJ1-1; 9 nucleotides match TRBD1. Trimming at V came to 6 bases and at J to 4 bases, leaving 9 bases not matched to a gene. CDR1 and CDR2 (germline): SEHNR, FQNEAQ (reference sequence). The CDR3 is 15 amino acids. The CDR3 DNA follows: TGTGCCAGCAGGTCAGGACAGGGGTTCGCCACTGAAGCTTTCTTT. Its translation is CASRSGQGFATEAFF.

The chain joins TRBV29-1 to TRBJ1-2, with D hard to call. Germline values: CDR1 SQVTM, CDR2 ANQGSEA. V shed 6 bases and J shed 7 bases, with 15 bases lying between them. The CDR3 has 12 residues. In DNA form, the CDR3 reads TGCAGCGTCGAGAGGGATACCCCTGGCTACACCTTC. It yields the protein CSVERDTPGYTF.

The chain has TRBV6-1 and TRBJ2-1; TRBD2 matches 10 bases. This CDR3 has 16 amino acids. The V gene's germline CDR1 is MNHNS and CDR2 SASEGT. Trimming at V came to 1 base and at J to 6 bases, leaving 6 bases not matched to a gene. The CDR3: CASSEVSSGRANEQFF. CDR3 coding DNA: TGTGCCAGCAGTGAAGTATCGAGCGGGAGGGCCAATGAGCAGTTCTTC.

The V and J genes are TRBV5-5 and TRBJ2-5; 12 positions match TRBD2. Germline CDR1 SGHKS, CDR2 YYEKEE (reference sequence). Losses at the gene ends were 0 bases for V and 5 bases for J; bases not matched to a gene: 11. The CDR3 loop spans 18 amino acids. The DNA for the CDR3 is TGTGCCAGCAGCTTGGCGCGGACTAGCGGGACCGAGATGGAGACCCAGTACTTC. It translates to CASSLARTSGTEMETQYF.

The V gene is TRBV28, the J gene TRBJ1-4; 9 nucleotides line up with TRBD1. CDR1 MDHEN and CDR2 SYDVKM come from the germline V gene. V lost 7 bases, J lost 7 bases, and 7 bases stayed unmatched. This CDR3 is 14 amino acids long. This chain's CDR3 is CASTLGQGGEKLFF. DNA of the CDR3: TGTGCCAGCACCCTGGGACAGGGAGGTGAAAAACTGTTTTTT.

This chain links TRBV19 with TRBJ1-2, with D unclear. The CDR3 consists of 13 residues. The germline V and J ends were trimmed by 4 bases and 4 bases, with 10 bases remaining between them. Germline CDR1 reads LNHDA; CDR2 reads SQIVND (reference sequence). CDR3 nucleotide sequence: TGTGCCAGTAGTACCCCCCCCTTCTATGGCTACACCTTC. Its translation: CASSTPPFYGYTF.

The chain uses TRBV18 and TRBJ1-3, with TRBD1 identical over 8 bases. The CDR3 is 14 residues long. Trimming removed 6 bases from V and 0 bases from J; junction bases left unmatched: 1. Per germline, CDR1 KGHSH and CDR2 LQKENI. As DNA, the CDR3 is TGTGCCAGCTCGACAGGGGCCTCTGGAAACACCATATATTTT. Translation gives CASSTGASGNTIYF.

V usage is TRBV2 and J usage is TRBJ1-6, with D hard to call. The germline V gene encodes CDR1 SNHLY and CDR2 FYNNEI. Deletions cut 8 bases from V and 8 bases from J, with 7 bases between. The CDR3 runs 11 residues. CDR3 in amino acids: CASRVDSPLHF. For the CDR3, the DNA is TGTGCCAGCCGCGTCGATTCACCCCTCCACTTT.

The rearrangement joins TRBV7-2 to TRBJ1-6; 8 nucleotides align to TRBD1. Germline assignment: CDR1 SGHTA and CDR2 FQGNSA. Trimming removed 3 bases from V and 9 bases from J; junction bases left unmatched: 13. The CDR3 is 17 amino acids. Here the CDR3 DNA reads TGTGCCAGCAGCTTGGGCGGCAGATCAGGGGGCCTTTCACCCCTCCACTTT. Its translation is CASSLGGRSGGLSPLHF.

The V call is TRBV27, the J call TRBJ1-3, with 7 bases lining up with TRBD1. The ends lost 5 bases at V and 4 bases at J; junction bases unmatched: 5. Germline CDR1 reads MNHEY; CDR2 reads SMNVEV (reference sequence). The CDR3 extends over 14 amino acids. The CDR3 region is CASSPRGPGNTIYF. CDR3 in DNA: TGTGCCAGCAGTCCGAGGGGGCCCGGAAACACCATATATTTT.

The genes are TRBV10-2 and TRBJ1-6; no clear D gene. V lost 2 bases and J lost 8, with 7 bases in between. This CDR3 has 13 residues. The germline gives CDR1 WSHSY, CDR2 SAAADI. CDR3 in DNA: TGCGCCAGCAGTGAGAAGGAGGATTCACCCCTCCACTTT. It is translated as CASSEKEDSPLHF.

This chain links TRBV30 with TRBJ1-5; 7 bases are a match to TRBD1. The CDR3 length is 13 residues. The V segment lost 1 base and the J segment 5 bases; nucleotides outside the gene matches: 2. Germline V CDR1 and CDR2: GTSNPN, SVGIG (reference sequence). The CDR3 spells CAWSGQGDQPQHF. The CDR3 region has the DNA TGTGCCTGGAGTGGACAGGGCGATCAGCCCCAGCATTTT.

This sequence joins TRBV7-2 and TRBJ2-3, with 13 bases that match TRBD2. The CDR3 length is 15 residues. The germline gives CDR1 SGHTA, CDR2 FQGNSA. Trimming took 6 bases from V and 7 from J; bases not matched to a gene: 7. DNA of the CDR3: TGTGCCAGCAGGCCCACTAGCGGGGGGGCTTATACGCAGTATTTT. This sequence encodes CASRPTSGGAYTQYF.

This clone has more than one count but fewer than ten. The chain recombines TRBV6-5 with TRBJ2-7; D possibly corresponds to TRBD2 (6 bases). This CDR3 contains 12 residues. Trimming took off 8 bases at V and 2 bases at J, with 10 bases between the two ends. Germline V CDR1 and CDR2: MNHEY, SVGAGI. The CDR3 DNA reads as TGTGCCAGCGGGAGGCCAGCCTACGAGCAGTACTTC. Protein: CASGRPAYEQYF.